The 14 T cell receptor beta chains below all came from one sample that was sequenced in a study of blood T cell repertoires in COVID-19. The method was immunoSEQ multiplex PCR; TCRdb's version includes in-frame clones alone and lacks a portion of them. The sample includes fewer than 250,000 clones, approximately 87% of them seen just once. Sequencing input: peripheral blood. These receptor sequences come from a woman aged 45-65 years with acute or convalescent COVID-19.

This clone appeared a few times. V is TRBV19 and J is TRBJ2-1; 9 bases align to TRBD1. The CDR3 totals 16 residues. With V trimmed by 1 base and J by 3 bases, 4 bases remained unmatched. The germline V gene encodes CDR1 LNHDA and CDR2 SQIVND (reference sequence). The CDR3 is CASSIGGQGYYNEQFF. CDR3 nucleotides: TGTGCCAGTAGTATAGGGGGACAGGGATACTACAATGAGCAGTTCTTC.

This rearrangement joins TRBV4-2 to TRBJ2-2; TRBD1 aligns across 8 bases. Germline V gene data show CDR1 as LGHNA and CDR2 as YNFKEQ. The CDR3 has 15 residues. V shed 0 bases and J 6 bases; nucleotides not matched to a gene: 3. Here the CDR3 DNA reads TGTGCCAGCAGCCAAGACAGGGGGCCTTCCGGGGAGCTGTTTTTT. This encodes CASSQDRGPSGELFF.

This clone was seen a single time. The chain joins TRBV5-1 to TRBJ2-3; a weak D match, TRBD2 (5 bases). The CDR3 runs to 14 residues. CDR1 and CDR2 (germline): SGHRS, YFSETQ. V was pared by 0 bases and J by 2 bases, with 7 bases between. CDR3 DNA: TGCGCCAGCAGCTTGGGAGGGTTCACAGATACGCAGTATTTT. Encoded protein: CASSLGGFTDTQYF.

V usage is TRBV6-5 and J usage is TRBJ2-7, with TRBD2 as a possible D gene (5 bases). In germline, CDR1 is MNHEY, CDR2 SVGAGI. Trimming removed 0 bases from V and 4 bases from J, with 10 bases in between. CDR3 length: 14 amino acids. The CDR3 DNA follows: TGTGCCAGCAGTTACTCAGGGTGGAGGTACGAGCAGTACTTC. It translates to CASSYSGWRYEQYF.

V usage is TRBV12-3 or TRBV12-4 and J usage is TRBJ2-1; D unresolved. V was cut by 2 bases and J by 4 bases, with 6 bases left in between. This CDR3 spans 13 amino acids. CDR3 coding DNA: TGTGCCAGCAGTTTATACGGGTACAATGAGCAGTTCTTC. Protein sequence: CASSLYGYNEQFF.

The chain employs TRBV7-2 and TRBJ1-2; TRBD1 is a possible D gene (6 bases). CDR1 and CDR2 (germline): SGHTA, FQGNSA. This CDR3 spans 13 amino acids. V was clipped by 5 bases and J by 2 bases, with 9 bases between them. The CDR3 DNA sequence: TGTGCCAGCAGCGGAGGACAGAACTATGGCTACACCTTC. It codes for CASSGGQNYGYTF. The full variable domain, in which reference TRBV7-2 and TRBJ1-2 provide the parts outside the CDR3, is GAGVSQSPSNKVTEKGKDVELRCDPISGHTALYWYRQSLGQGLEFLIYFQGNSAPDKSGLPSDRFSAERTGGSVSTLTIQRTQQEDSAVYLCASSGGQNYGYTFGSGTRLTVV.

The chain has TRBV2 and TRBJ2-3, with D possibly being TRBD2 (5 bases). V lost 7 bases, J lost 4 bases, and 18 bases lay in between. The CDR3 spans 15 residues. The germline CDR1 and CDR2 sequences are SNHLY and FYNNEI. CDR3: CASTQGLAGADTQYF. In nucleotides, the CDR3 is TGTGCCAGCACCCAAGGGCTAGCTGGGGCAGATACGCAGTATTTT.

V is TRBV11-3 and J is TRBJ1-2; D not certain. Per the germline V gene, CDR1 is SGHNT and CDR2 is YENEEA. There are 14 residues in the CDR3. Trimming removed 6 bases at V and 3 bases at J, with 14 bases between. CDR3 nucleotides: TGTGCCAGCAGTCTCTCAGGATTATACTATGGCTACACCTTC. Its protein product is CASSLSGLYYGYTF. Complete variable domain (other parts from reference TRBV11-3 and TRBJ1-2): EAGVVQSPRYKIIEKKQPVAFWCNPISGHNTLYWYLQNLGQGPELLIRYENEEAVDDSQLPKDRFSAERLKGVDSTLKIQPAELGDSAVYLCASSLSGLYYGYTFGSGTRLTVV.

This chain links TRBV11-2 with TRBJ2-1; D is perhaps TRBD2 (6 bases). Germline V gene sequence: CDR1 SGHAT, CDR2 FQNNGV. The V end lost 5 bases, the J end lost 10 bases, and 9 bases lay between the germline ends. This CDR3 region has 11 residues. The DNA of the CDR3 is TGTGCCAGCAGCCTGAGCGGGGAGCAGTTCTTC. Translation gives CASSLSGEQFF.

The rearrangement joins TRBV7-2 to TRBJ2-1; 12 bases are shared with TRBD2. V lost 1 base and J lost 8; bases outside the gene matches: 6. Looked up from germline, CDR1 is SGHTA and CDR2 is FQGNSA. The CDR3 extends over 16 amino acids. CDR3 DNA sequence: TGTGCCAGCAGCTTAGTTGGACTAGCGGGGTCGGATGAGCAGTTCTTC. Protein product: CASSLVGLAGSDEQFF. Complete variable domain (other parts from reference TRBV7-2 and TRBJ2-1): GAGVSQSPSNKVTEKGKDVELRCDPISGHTALYWYRQSLGQGLEFLIYFQGNSAPDKSGLPSDRFSAERTGGSVSTLTIQRTQQEDSAVYLCASSLVGLAGSDEQFFGPGTRLTVL.

The CDR3 DNA is TGTGCCAGCAGTTACTCCAGCGCAGATACGCAGTATTTT. This gives the protein CASSYSSADTQYF. V gene TRBV6-6 combines with J gene TRBJ2-3; D is unclear. The CDR3 is 13 amino acids. Trimming stripped 0 bases from V and 4 bases from J, with 5 bases between. CDR1 and CDR2 from the germline V gene are MNHNY and SVGAGI (reference sequence).

The chain joins TRBV3-1 (or the pseudogene TRBV3-2) to TRBJ1-3; 12 nucleotides match TRBD1. The CDR3 has 18 residues. The germline CDR1 and CDR2 sequences are LGHDT and YNNKEL (reference sequence). V shed 5 bases and J 2 bases; nucleotides not matched to a gene: 10. CDR3 sequence: CASSSGTGGEIAGNTIYF. The CDR3 nucleotides are TGTGCCAGCAGCTCCGGGACAGGGGGCGAGATAGCTGGAAACACCATATATTTT.

This CDR3 is CASSYTVEGSPLHF. CDR3 DNA: TGTGCCAGCAGTTACACCGTCGAGGGATCACCCCTCCACTTT. The rearrangement uses TRBV6-5 and TRBJ1-6; D gene uncertain. CDR1 MNHEY and CDR2 SVGAGI come from the germline V gene. This CDR3 contains 14 residues. The V end was cut by 2 bases, the J end by 10 bases, with 12 bases between.

This clone came up a few times. This chain connects TRBV2 to TRBJ1-5, with D possibly being TRBD1 (6 bases). V was pared by 6 bases and J by 3 bases, with 9 bases between. Germline values: CDR1 SNHLY, CDR2 FYNNEI. The CDR3 is made up of 13 amino acids. CDR3 sequence: CASRGQINQPQHF. The CDR3 bases are TGTGCCAGCAGAGGACAGATCAATCAGCCCCAGCATTTT.